A selection of T cell receptor beta chains follows, all from one sample in a study of T cell responses to AZD1222 COVID-19 vaccine. Clones were read by immunoSEQ multiplex PCR, and TCRdb kept only the in-frame ones, dropping some. This sample has 85,000 to 110,000 clones, with roughly 91% found just once. This specimen was peripheral blood, taken on day 0 of AZD1222 vaccination. The receptor set was obtained from an adult in good health. Each CDR3 is given with its conserved first and last residue. The D gene is left open where the match is weak.

CDR3	DNA	J	V	D
CASSFRDRGNYGYTF	TGTGCCAGCAGCTTCCGGGACAGGGGAAACTATGGCTACACCTTC	TRBJ1-2	TRBV5-4	TRBD1
CASSSPPVYEQYF	TGTGCCAGCAGTTCCCCTCCCGTCTACGAGCAGTACTTC	TRBJ2-7	TRBV28	.
CASSLDPKYEQYF	TGTGCCAGCAGCTTGGACCCCAAGTACGAGCAGTACTTC	TRBJ2-7	TRBV11-1	.
CASSIGTDPGEQYF	TGTGCCAGCAGTATAGGGACGGACCCTGGGGAGCAGTACTTC	TRBJ2-7	TRBV27	.
CASSEWQGANTEAFF	TGTGCCAGCAGTGAATGGCAGGGGGCTAACACTGAAGCTTTCTTT	TRBJ1-1	TRBV6-1	TRBD1
CASRGGYVPQHF	TGTGCCAGCAGGGGGGGATACGTACCCCAGCATTTT	TRBJ1-5	TRBV6-5	.
CASSRIGGGLYNEQFF	TGTGCCAGCAGCCGCATAGGGGGAGGACTCTACAATGAGCAGTTCTTC	TRBJ2-1	TRBV11-3	.
CASSSDRAGNTIYF	TGTGCCAGCAGCTCTGACAGGGCTGGAAACACCATATATTTT	TRBJ1-3	TRBV3-1/TRBV3-2	TRBD1
CASSEVRIGEKLFF	TGTGCCAGCAGTGAAGTTAGGATAGGTGAAAAACTGTTTTTT	TRBJ1-4	TRBV25-1	.
CATINRGRYNEQFF	TGTGCCACCATTAACAGGGGCAGATACAATGAGCAGTTCTTC	TRBJ2-1	TRBV28	TRBD1
CASRKGGFLRNEKLFF	TGTGCCAGCAGGAAGGGGGGATTTTTGAGGAATGAAAAACTGTTTTTT	TRBJ1-4	TRBV28	.
CASSYGLPVDEQFF	TGTGCCAGCAGTTACGGGCTCCCTGTCGATGAGCAGTTCTTC	TRBJ2-1	TRBV6-5	.